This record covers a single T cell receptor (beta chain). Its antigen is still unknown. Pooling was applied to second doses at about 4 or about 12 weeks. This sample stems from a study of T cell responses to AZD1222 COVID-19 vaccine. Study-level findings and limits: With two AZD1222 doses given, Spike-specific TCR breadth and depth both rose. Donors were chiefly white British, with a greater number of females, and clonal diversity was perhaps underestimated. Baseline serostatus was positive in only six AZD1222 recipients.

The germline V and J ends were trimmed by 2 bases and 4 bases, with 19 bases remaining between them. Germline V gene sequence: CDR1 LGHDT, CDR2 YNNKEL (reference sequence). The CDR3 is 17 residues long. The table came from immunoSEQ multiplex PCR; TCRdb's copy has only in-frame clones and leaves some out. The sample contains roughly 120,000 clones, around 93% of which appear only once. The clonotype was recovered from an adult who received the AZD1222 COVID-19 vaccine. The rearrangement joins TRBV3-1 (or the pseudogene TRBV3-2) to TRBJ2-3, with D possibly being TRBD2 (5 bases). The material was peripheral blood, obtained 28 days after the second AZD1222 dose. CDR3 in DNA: TGTGCCAGCAGCCAATTCGACTACCCCGAGGCGGCAGATACGCAGTATTTT. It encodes CASSQFDYPEAADTQYF.